What follows is one T cell receptor (beta chain) and its context. The sample is drawn from a study of T cells expressing NK-cell markers. Background on the study: Most of the eight sequenced donors tested HCMV-seropositive; one tested seronegative.

TCRdb reprocessed the 5' RACE reads and keeps a single row for each CDR3 protein, giving no DNA. The specimen's table records some 300,000 distinct CDR3 sequences. The CDR3 has 14 amino acids. Germline values: CDR1 SGDLS, CDR2 YYNGEE. The chain joins TRBV9 to TRBJ2-3. This clonotype was obtained from a man aged 18 to 29 in good health. Sequences were obtained from blood T cells: a sorted CD56 or NKG2C T cell subset, CD4+ or CD8+ T cells, or bulk PBMC T cells (not recorded which). The CDR3 sequence is CASTRRTIPDTQYF.